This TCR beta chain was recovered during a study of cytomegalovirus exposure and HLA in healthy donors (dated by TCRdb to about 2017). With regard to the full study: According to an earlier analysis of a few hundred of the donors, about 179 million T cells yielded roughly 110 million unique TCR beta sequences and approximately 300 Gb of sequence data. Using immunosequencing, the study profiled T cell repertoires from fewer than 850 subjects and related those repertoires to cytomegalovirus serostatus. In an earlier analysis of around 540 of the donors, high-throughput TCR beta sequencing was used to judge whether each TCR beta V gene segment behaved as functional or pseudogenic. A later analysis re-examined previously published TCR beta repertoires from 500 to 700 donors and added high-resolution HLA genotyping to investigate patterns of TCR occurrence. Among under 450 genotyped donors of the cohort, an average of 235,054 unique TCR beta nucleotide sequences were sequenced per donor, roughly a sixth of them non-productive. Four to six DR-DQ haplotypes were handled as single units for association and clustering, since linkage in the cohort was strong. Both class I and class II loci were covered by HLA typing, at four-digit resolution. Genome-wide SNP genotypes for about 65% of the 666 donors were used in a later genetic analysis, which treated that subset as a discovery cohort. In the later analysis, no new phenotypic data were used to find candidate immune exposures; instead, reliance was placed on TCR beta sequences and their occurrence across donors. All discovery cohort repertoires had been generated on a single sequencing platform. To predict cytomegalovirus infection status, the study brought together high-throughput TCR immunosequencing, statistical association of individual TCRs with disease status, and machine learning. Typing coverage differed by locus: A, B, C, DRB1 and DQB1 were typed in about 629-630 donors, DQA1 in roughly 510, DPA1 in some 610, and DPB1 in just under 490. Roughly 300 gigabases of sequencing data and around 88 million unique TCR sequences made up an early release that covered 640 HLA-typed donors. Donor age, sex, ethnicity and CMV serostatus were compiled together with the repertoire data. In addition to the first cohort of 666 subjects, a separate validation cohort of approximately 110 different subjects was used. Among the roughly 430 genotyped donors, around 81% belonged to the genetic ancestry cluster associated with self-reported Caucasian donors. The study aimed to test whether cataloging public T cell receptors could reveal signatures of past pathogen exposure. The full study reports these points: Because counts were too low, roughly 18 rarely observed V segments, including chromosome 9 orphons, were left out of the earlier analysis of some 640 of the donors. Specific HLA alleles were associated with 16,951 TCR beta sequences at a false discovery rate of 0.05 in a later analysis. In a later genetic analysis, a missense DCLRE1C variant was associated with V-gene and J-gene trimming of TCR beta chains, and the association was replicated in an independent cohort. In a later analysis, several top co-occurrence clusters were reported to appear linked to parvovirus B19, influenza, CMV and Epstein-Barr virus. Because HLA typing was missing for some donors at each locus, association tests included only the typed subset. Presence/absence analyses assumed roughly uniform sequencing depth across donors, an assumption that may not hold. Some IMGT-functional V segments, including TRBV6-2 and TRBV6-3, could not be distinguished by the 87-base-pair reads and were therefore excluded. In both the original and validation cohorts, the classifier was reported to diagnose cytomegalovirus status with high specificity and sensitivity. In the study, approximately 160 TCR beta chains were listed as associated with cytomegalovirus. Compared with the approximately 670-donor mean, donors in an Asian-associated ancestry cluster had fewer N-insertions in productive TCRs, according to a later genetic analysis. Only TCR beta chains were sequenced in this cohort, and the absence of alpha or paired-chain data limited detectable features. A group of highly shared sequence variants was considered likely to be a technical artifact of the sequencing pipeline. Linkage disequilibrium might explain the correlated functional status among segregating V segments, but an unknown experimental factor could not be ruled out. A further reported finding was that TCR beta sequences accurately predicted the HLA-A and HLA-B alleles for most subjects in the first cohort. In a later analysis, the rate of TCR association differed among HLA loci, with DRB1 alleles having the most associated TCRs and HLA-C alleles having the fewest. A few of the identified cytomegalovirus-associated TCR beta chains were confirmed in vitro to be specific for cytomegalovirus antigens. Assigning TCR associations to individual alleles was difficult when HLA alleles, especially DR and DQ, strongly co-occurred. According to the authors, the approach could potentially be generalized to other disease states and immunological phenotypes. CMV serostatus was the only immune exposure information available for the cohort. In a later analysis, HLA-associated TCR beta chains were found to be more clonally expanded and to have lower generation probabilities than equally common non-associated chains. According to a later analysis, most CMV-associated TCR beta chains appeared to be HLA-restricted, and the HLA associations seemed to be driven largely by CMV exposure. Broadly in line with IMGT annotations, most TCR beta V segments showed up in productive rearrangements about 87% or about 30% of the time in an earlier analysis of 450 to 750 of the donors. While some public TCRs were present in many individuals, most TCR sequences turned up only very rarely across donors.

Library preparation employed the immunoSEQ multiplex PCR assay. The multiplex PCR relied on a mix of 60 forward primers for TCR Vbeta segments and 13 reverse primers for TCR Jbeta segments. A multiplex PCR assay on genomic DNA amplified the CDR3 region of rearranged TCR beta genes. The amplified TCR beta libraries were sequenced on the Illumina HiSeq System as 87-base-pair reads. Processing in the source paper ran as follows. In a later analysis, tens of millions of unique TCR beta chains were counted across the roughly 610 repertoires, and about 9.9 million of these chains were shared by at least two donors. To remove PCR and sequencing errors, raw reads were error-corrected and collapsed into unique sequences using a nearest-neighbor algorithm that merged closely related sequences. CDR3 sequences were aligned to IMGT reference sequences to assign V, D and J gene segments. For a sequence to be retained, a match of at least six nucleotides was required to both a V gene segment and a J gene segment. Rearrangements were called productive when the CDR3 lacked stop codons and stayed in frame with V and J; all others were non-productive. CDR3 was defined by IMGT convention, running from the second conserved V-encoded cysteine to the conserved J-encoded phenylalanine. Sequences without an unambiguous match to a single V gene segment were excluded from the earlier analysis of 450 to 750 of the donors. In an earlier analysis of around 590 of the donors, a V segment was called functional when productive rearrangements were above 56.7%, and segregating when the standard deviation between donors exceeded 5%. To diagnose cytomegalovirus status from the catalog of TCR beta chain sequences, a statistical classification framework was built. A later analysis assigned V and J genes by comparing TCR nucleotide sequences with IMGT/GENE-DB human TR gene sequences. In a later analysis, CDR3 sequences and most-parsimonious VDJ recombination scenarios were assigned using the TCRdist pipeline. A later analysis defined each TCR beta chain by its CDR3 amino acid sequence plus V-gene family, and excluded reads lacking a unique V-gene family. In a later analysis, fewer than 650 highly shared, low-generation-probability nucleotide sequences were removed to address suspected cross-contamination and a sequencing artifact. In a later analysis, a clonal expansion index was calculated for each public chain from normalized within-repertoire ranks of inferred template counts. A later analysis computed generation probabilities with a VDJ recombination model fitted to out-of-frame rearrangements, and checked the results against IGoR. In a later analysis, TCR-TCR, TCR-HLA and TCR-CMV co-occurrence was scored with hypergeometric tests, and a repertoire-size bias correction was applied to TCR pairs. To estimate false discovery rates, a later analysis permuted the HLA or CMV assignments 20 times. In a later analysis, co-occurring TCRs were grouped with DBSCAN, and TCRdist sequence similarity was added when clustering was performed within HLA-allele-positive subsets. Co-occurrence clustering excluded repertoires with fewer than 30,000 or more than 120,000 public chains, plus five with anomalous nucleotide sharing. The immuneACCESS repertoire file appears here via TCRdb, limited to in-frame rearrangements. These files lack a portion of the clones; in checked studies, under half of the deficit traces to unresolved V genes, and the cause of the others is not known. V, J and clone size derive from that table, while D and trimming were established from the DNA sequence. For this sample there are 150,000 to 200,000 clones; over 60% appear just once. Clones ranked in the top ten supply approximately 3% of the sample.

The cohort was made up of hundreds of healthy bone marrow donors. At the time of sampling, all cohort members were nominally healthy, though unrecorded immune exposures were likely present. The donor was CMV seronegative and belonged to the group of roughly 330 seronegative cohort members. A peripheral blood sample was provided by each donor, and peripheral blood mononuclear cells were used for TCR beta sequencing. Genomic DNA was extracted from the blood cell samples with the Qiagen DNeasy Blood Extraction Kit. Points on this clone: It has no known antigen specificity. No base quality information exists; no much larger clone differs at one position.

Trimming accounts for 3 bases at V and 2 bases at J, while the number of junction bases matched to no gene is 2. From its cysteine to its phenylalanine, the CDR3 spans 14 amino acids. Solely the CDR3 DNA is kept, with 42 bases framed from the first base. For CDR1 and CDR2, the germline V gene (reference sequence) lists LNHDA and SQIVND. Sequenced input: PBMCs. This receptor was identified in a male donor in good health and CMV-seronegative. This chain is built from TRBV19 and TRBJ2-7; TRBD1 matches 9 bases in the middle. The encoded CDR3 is CASSMGQGPYEQYF. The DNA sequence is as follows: TGTGCCAGTAGTATGGGACAGGGACCCTACGAGCAGTACTTC.